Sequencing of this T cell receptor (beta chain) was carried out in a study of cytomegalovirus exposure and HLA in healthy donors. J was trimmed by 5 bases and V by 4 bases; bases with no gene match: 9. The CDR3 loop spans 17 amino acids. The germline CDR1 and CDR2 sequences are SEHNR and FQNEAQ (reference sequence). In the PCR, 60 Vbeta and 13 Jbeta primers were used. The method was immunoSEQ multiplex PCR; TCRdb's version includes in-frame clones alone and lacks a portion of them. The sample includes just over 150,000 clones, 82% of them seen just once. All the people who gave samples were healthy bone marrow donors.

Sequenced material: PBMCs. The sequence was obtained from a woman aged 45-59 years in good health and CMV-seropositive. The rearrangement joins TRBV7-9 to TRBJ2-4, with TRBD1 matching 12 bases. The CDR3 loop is CASSYRPGQGAENIQYF. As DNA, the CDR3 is TGTGCCAGCAGCTACCGGCCGGGACAGGGGGCGGAAAACATTCAGTACTTC.